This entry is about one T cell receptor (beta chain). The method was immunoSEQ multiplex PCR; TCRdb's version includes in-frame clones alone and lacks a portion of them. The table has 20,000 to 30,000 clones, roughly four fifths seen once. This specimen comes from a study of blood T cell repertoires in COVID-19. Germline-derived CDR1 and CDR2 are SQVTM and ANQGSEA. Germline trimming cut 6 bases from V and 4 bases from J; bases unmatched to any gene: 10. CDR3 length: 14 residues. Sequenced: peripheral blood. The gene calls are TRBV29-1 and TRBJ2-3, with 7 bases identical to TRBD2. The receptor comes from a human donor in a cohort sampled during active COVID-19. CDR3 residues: CSVPTGGSSDTQYF. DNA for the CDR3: TGCAGCGTCCCCACGGGCGGGAGTTCAGATACGCAGTATTTT.